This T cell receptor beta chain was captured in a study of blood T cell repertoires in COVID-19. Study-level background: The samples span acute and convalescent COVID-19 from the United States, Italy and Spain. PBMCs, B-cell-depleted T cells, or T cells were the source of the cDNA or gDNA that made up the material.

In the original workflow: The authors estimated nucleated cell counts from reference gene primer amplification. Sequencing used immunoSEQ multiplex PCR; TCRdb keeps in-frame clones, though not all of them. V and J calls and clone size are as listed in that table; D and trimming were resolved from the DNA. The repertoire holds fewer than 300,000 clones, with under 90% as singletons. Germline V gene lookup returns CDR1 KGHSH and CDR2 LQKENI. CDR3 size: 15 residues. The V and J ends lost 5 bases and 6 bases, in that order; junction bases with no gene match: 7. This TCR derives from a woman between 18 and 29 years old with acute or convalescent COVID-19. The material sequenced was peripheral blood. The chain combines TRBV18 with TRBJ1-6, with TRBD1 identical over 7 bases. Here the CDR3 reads CASSTSGQANSPLHF. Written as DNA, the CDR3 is TGTGCCAGCTCAACAAGTGGACAGGCTAATTCACCCCTCCACTTT.